The clone carrying this T cell receptor (beta chain) was picked up a small number of times. Its antigen is unknown. TCRdb re-analysed the RT-PCR reads in MiXCR, keeping a single row per CDR3 protein. The sample lists about 480,000 distinct CDR3 sequences, about 25% occurring once. These data come from a study of response to subunit inactivated influenza vaccine. Findings and caveats of the study: It was suggested by the authors that few new T cells are recruited by each seasonal influenza vaccination.

The specimen comprised CD4+ T cells sorted from PBMCs, sampled 5 days after vaccination. The receptor's source is a man aged 50 to 59 who received an inactivated influenza vaccine.

CDR3 sequence reads: CASSAGLAGERQFF. The CDR3 DNA follows: TGTGCCAGCAGCGCGGGACTAGCGGGAGAAAGGCAGTTCTTC. The V and J genes are TRBV9 and TRBJ2-1; 14 bases are a match to TRBD2. V was pared by 3 bases and J by 12 bases, with 5 bases of the junction left unmatched. The CDR3 consists of 14 residues. Germline V gene lookup returns CDR1 SGDLS and CDR2 YYNGEE.